Below, 17 T cell receptor beta chains from the same sample are listed, as sequenced in a study of blood T cell repertoires in COVID-19. Generated by immunoSEQ multiplex PCR, the TCRdb table keeps only in-frame clones and is missing some. This table holds 150,000 to 200,000 clones, 92% found once. The sequenced sample consisted of peripheral blood. These receptors were collected from a man aged 25 to 40 with COVID-19, enrolled during active disease.

The genes are TRBV3-1 (or the pseudogene TRBV3-2) and TRBJ2-3; 7 bases match TRBD2. This CDR3 is 17 amino acids long. Germline V gene data show CDR1 as LGHDT and CDR2 as YNNKEL (reference sequence). V shed 1 base and J 8 bases; nucleotides not matched to a gene: 15. The CDR3: CASSQGPCLAEGCTQYF. The CDR3 bases are TGTGCCAGCAGCCAAGGGCCTTGTCTAGCGGAGGGGTGTACGCAGTATTTT.

This chain links TRBV4-3 with TRBJ1-3, with D perhaps matching TRBD1 (6 bases). Trimming removed 0 bases at V and 2 bases at J, with 14 bases between. Germline loops: CDR1 LGHNA, CDR2 YSLEER. The CDR3 is 17 residues long. The CDR3 DNA sequence: TGCGCCAGCAGCCAAGATCCCACAGGGAGCGCTGGAAACACCATATATTTT. This encodes CASSQDPTGSAGNTIYF.

The V gene is TRBV25-1, the J gene TRBJ1-2; D is perhaps TRBD1 (5 bases). The CDR3 totals 14 residues. Germline loops: CDR1 MGHDK, CDR2 SYGVNS. The V and J ends lost 3 bases and 3 bases respectively, with 11 bases between them. The CDR3 protein is CASSDRVFDYGYTF. CDR3 DNA: TGTGCCAGCAGTGACAGGGTATTTGACTATGGCTACACCTTC.

The rearrangement uses TRBV4-1 and TRBJ2-7, with 10 bases identical to TRBD2. The CDR3 spans 15 residues. Trimming cost V 2 bases and J 3 bases; bases outside gene matches: 4. Germline CDR1 reads MGHRA; CDR2 reads YSYEKL. The chain's CDR3 is CASSQLSGRLYEQYF. CDR3 DNA: TGCGCCAGCAGCCAACTTAGCGGGAGGCTCTACGAGCAGTACTTC.

The chain combines TRBV19 with TRBJ2-3; TRBD1 matches 9 bases. Germline loops: CDR1 LNHDA, CDR2 SQIVND (reference sequence). J lost 2 bases, V lost 5 bases, and 8 bases had no gene match. This CDR3 region has 16 residues. This CDR3 reads CASSYRDRASTDTQYF. The CDR3 coding sequence is TGTGCCAGTAGTTACCGGGACAGGGCATCCACAGATACGCAGTATTTT.

This sequence joins TRBV10-3 and TRBJ1-1; D ambiguous. The V gene lost 3 bases and the J gene lost 0 bases, with 8 bases spanning the gap. The CDR3 sequence is 14 residues long. Germline CDR1 reads ENHRY; CDR2 reads SYGVKD. The CDR3 DNA is TGTGCCATCAGTGACTTTACGGTGAACACTGAAGCTTTCTTT. Its translation is CAISDFTVNTEAFF.

V gene TRBV5-1 combines with J gene TRBJ2-7, with TRBD1 as a possible D gene (5 bases). The CDR3 is 12 amino acids. The V gene lost 0 bases and the J gene lost 4 bases, with 5 bases spanning the gap. Looked up from germline, CDR1 is SGHRS and CDR2 is YFSETQ. Here the CDR3 DNA reads TGCGCCAGCAGCTTGGAGGGGTACGAGCAGTACTTC. Translated, it gives CASSLEGYEQYF.

This rearrangement joins TRBV29-1 to TRBJ1-1; perhaps TRBD1 as D (6 bases). The CDR3 is 13 amino acids. The V gene lost 1 base and the J gene lost 7 bases, with 13 bases spanning the gap. Germline CDR1 SQVTM, CDR2 ANQGSEA. The CDR3 is CSVEVGGRGEAFF. Here the CDR3 DNA reads TGCAGCGTTGAAGTAGGGGGACGAGGTGAAGCTTTCTTT.

The gene calls are TRBV7-9 and TRBJ2-3; a possible D gene is TRBD2 (6 bases). Trimming shortened V by 1 base and J by 0 bases, and 11 bases separated the two germline ends. CDR1 SEHNR and CDR2 FQNEAQ come from the germline V gene (reference sequence). The CDR3 is made up of 16 amino acids. CDR3 DNA: TGTGCCAGCAGCTTAGTAGCGGCCTTTAGCACAGATACGCAGTATTTT. Translating gives CASSLVAAFSTDTQYF. The whole variable domain, filled in from reference TRBV7-9 and TRBJ2-3, reads DTGVSQNPRHKITKRGQNVTFRCDPISEHNRLYWYRQTLGQGPEFLTYFQNEAQLEKSRLLSDRFSAERPKGSFSTLEIQRTEQGDSAMYLCASSLVAAFSTDTQYFGPGTRLTVL.

CDR3 in DNA: TGTGCCAGCAGAACATGGACAGGAGATAATTCACCCCTCCACTTT. Its protein is CASRTWTGDNSPLHF. The chain recombines TRBV6-5 with TRBJ1-6, with TRBD1 identical over 7 bases. V trimming: 6 bases; J trimming: 5 bases; junction bases outside the gene matches: 7. Germline values: CDR1 MNHEY, CDR2 SVGAGI. The CDR3 is 15 residues long.

V is TRBV10-3 and J is TRBJ2-1, with TRBD2 matching 16 bases. In germline, CDR1 is ENHRY, CDR2 SYGVKD. The J segment lost 4 bases and the V segment lost 0 bases, leaving 6 bases of the junction unmatched. This CDR3 is built from 19 residues. CDR3 nucleotide sequence: TGTGCCATCAGTGAGTCGTTGGGACTAGCGGGAGGGCAGTACAATGAGCAGTTCTTC. Protein sequence: CAISESLGLAGGQYNEQFF.

This chain connects TRBV30 to TRBJ1-5, with D hard to call. This CDR3 spans 13 amino acids. Trimming left V 1 base short and J 3 bases short, with 7 bases between. CDR1 is GTSNPN and CDR2 is SVGIG in the germline V gene (reference sequence). CDR3 coding DNA: TGTGCCTGGAGTGAGGAGAACAATCAGCCCCAGCATTTT. As protein: CAWSEENNQPQHF.

V and J are TRBV18 and TRBJ1-1, with TRBD1 matching over 12 bases. V dropped 3 bases and J dropped 1; count of bases not matched to a gene: 6. This CDR3 is 17 amino acids long. Germline CDR1 KGHSH, CDR2 LQKENI. The CDR3 loop reads CASSPSGTGGRNTEAFF. In DNA form, the CDR3 reads TGTGCCAGCTCACCGAGCGGGACAGGGGGCAGGAACACTGAAGCTTTCTTT. Together with reference TRBV18 and TRBJ1-1, the CDR3 gives the full variable domain: NAGVMQNPRHLVRRRGQEARLRCSPMKGHSHVYWYRQLPEEGLKFMVYLQKENIIDESGMPKERFSAEFPKEGPSILRIQQVVRGDSAAYFCASSPSGTGGRNTEAFFGQGTRLTVV.

This clone was seen a handful of times. The chain recombines TRBV5-5 with TRBJ2-7; D might be TRBD2 (5 bases). V was clipped by 0 bases and J by 0 bases, with 10 bases between them. This CDR3 is built from 15 residues. CDR1 and CDR2 (germline): SGHKS, YYEKEE (reference sequence). The CDR3, as DNA: TGTGCCAGCAGCTTGGTTCGAGGGTTCTCCTACGAGCAGTACTTC. It specifies CASSLVRGFSYEQYF.

This chain connects TRBV6-2 or TRBV6-3 to TRBJ1-1; 7 bases agree with TRBD1. Germline V gene sequence: CDR1 MNHEY, CDR2 SVGEGT. The CDR3 has 16 residues. The J segment lost 0 bases and the V segment lost 2 bases, leaving 6 bases of the junction unmatched. The chain's CDR3 is CASSYPPGQLNTEAFF. The CDR3 DNA is TGTGCCAGCAGTTACCCCCCGGGACAGCTGAACACTGAAGCTTTCTTT.

The V gene is TRBV4-1, the J gene TRBJ2-7, with D perhaps matching TRBD1 (5 bases). V was cut by 4 bases and J by 1 base, with 11 bases left in between. This CDR3 spans 14 amino acids. CDR1 is MGHRA, CDR2 YSYEKL, per germline. CDR3 in DNA: TGCGCCAGCAGCCTGGGGCAGAGGTCCTACGAGCAGTACTTC. It is translated as CASSLGQRSYEQYF.

This rearrangement joins TRBV5-1 to TRBJ1-5, with D maybe TRBD1 (6 bases). The CDR3 extends over 14 amino acids. With 4 bases removed from V and 5 bases from J, the gap between germline ends came to 13 bases. CDR1 is SGHRS, CDR2 YFSETQ, per germline. This CDR3 reads CASSIGGQDQPQHF. CDR3 in DNA: TGCGCCAGCAGCATCGGGGGGCAAGATCAGCCCCAGCATTTT.